These 15 T cell receptor beta chains came from one sample sequenced in a study of blood T cell repertoires in COVID-19 (dated by TCRdb to about 2020). Libraries were constructed by the immunoSEQ multiplex PCR assay. TCRdb re-hosts the immuneACCESS table, in-frame sequences only. Its copies lack some clones; in the studies checked, an unresolved V gene accounts for under half of them, and the cause for the rest is not known. For this sample the table gives about 200,000 clones, of which 80% to 95% were detected only once. The leading ten clones occupy 0.53% of the sample. What was sequenced was peripheral blood. These receptors were obtained from a man aged 50-60 years with acute or convalescent COVID-19.

The V and J genes are TRBV7-8 and TRBJ2-4; 12 bases align to TRBD1. There are 18 residues in the CDR3. Germline V lookup: CDR1 SGHVS, CDR2 FQNEAQ. V shed 5 bases, J shed 0 bases, and the junction held 8 bases outside the gene matches. The CDR3 DNA reads TGTGCCAGCAGCCACCAACCGGGACAGGGGGCAGCCAAAAACATTCAGTACTTC. Its protein product is CASSHQPGQGAAKNIQYF.

This clone showed up just a few times. The chain links TRBV6-6 to TRBJ1-5; the match to TRBD1 covers 7 bases. The CDR3 runs to 14 residues. Germline CDR1 and CDR2: MNHNY and SVGAGI (reference sequence). The V segment lost 7 bases and the J segment 5 bases; nucleotides outside the gene matches: 8. The CDR3 bases are TGTGCCAGCAAACTGGGACAGACCTATCAGCCCCAGCATTTT. It is translated as CASKLGQTYQPQHF.

This sequence joins TRBV10-3 and TRBJ1-2; 8 positions agree with TRBD1. CDR1 and CDR2 (germline): ENHRY, SYGVKD. This CDR3 is built from 13 residues. Trimming cost V 5 bases and J 4 bases; bases outside gene matches: 3. The CDR3 DNA is TGTGCCATCAGTCGCGGGACAGGCTATGGCTACACCTTC. Amino acids: CAISRGTGYGYTF.

The V call is TRBV28, the J call TRBJ2-7; perhaps TRBD2 as D (6 bases). The germline CDR1 and CDR2 sequences are MDHEN and SYDVKM. This CDR3 has 11 amino acids. V lost 8 bases and J lost 4, with 9 bases in between. The CDR3 DNA follows: TGTGCCAGCGGGACTTGGTACGAGCAGTACGTC. Its protein product is CASGTWYEQYV.

This clone was recorded only once. The chain carries TRBV19 and TRBJ2-6; D unclear. The CDR3 covers 14 residues. Trimming took 6 bases from V and 1 from J, leaving 7 bases between them. Per germline, CDR1 LNHDA and CDR2 SQIVND (reference sequence). CDR3 in amino acids: CASRSRSGANVLTF. As DNA, the CDR3 is TGTGCCAGTAGGTCGAGATCTGGGGCCAACGTCCTGACTTTC.

The V call is TRBV7-9, the J call TRBJ2-1; 11 bases align to TRBD2. In germline, CDR1 is SEHNR, CDR2 FQNEAQ (reference sequence). After removal of 5 bases from V and 5 bases from J, the junction contained 20 bases not matched to a gene. The CDR3 contains 20 residues. The CDR3 coding sequence is TGTGCCAGCAGCATCCTCAGACTAGCGGGAACACAGCTCCGAGACAATGAGCAGTTCTTC. The encoded protein is CASSILRLAGTQLRDNEQFF.

The CDR3 DNA reads as TGTGCCAGCAGTGAACTTGGAGGGGGCGTAGTTTCCTACAATGAGCAGTTCTTC. Amino acids: CASSELGGGVVSYNEQFF. The V and J genes are TRBV6-4 and TRBJ2-1, with a tentative D call TRBD1 (7 bases). Germline CDR1 MRHNA, CDR2 SNTAGT. The germline V and J ends were trimmed by 3 bases and 1 base, with 19 bases remaining between them. This CDR3 has 18 amino acids.

The rearrangement joins TRBV28 to TRBJ1-1; no clear D gene. This CDR3 has 15 amino acids. V shed 6 bases and J shed 1 base, with 15 bases lying between them. Germline loops: CDR1 MDHEN, CDR2 SYDVKM. The CDR3 DNA reads TGTGCCAGCAGCTCATTTCACGCAGGGAACACTGAAGCTTTCTTT. Translated: CASSSFHAGNTEAFF.

This chain uses TRBV11-2 with TRBJ1-2; D unresolved. Germline loops: CDR1 SGHAT, CDR2 FQNNGV. V lost 0 bases and J 8 bases, leaving 7 bases between the germline ends. This CDR3 has 12 amino acids. CDR3 residues: CASSLDMRGYTF. The CDR3 coding sequence is TGTGCCAGCAGCTTAGATATGAGGGGCTACACCTTC.

The rearrangement links TRBV7-9 to TRBJ2-5; the D gene is possibly TRBD2 (5 bases). The V end lost 7 bases, the J end lost 5 bases, and 8 bases lay between the germline ends. The length of the CDR3 is 11 residues. Germline loops: CDR1 SEHNR, CDR2 FQNEAQ (reference sequence). In DNA form, the CDR3 reads TGTGCCAGCACGCCGGGGGAGACCCAGTACTTC. It yields the protein CASTPGETQYF.

The V and J genes are TRBV5-6 and TRBJ1-1; 10 nucleotides agree with TRBD1. Germline V gene lookup returns CDR1 SGHDT and CDR2 YYEEEE. V shed 0 bases and J 5 bases; nucleotides not matched to a gene: 4. The CDR3 contains 15 residues. CDR3 in amino acids: CASSLGQGARTEAFF. The CDR3 coding sequence is TGTGCCAGCAGCTTGGGACAGGGGGCAAGGACTGAAGCTTTCTTT.

J is TRBJ2-7 and V is TRBV7-9, with 13 bases matching TRBD2. The V segment lost 5 bases and the J segment 2 bases; nucleotides outside the gene matches: 3. CDR1 SEHNR and CDR2 FQNEAQ come from the germline V gene (reference sequence). This CDR3 is 15 amino acids long. CDR3 amino acids: CASSLGLAGTYEQYF. The CDR3 DNA is TGTGCCAGCAGCCTGGGACTAGCGGGGACCTACGAGCAGTACTTC. The variable domain in full, with the rest retrieved from reference TRBV7-9 and TRBJ2-7, is DTGVSQNPRHKITKRGQNVTFRCDPISEHNRLYWYRQTLGQGPEFLTYFQNEAQLEKSRLLSDRFSAERPKGSFSTLEIQRTEQGDSAMYLCASSLGLAGTYEQYFGPGTRLTVT.

This sequence joins TRBV10-1 and TRBJ2-3, with TRBD1 matching 9 bases. V trimming: 5 bases; J trimming: 4 bases; junction bases outside the gene matches: 7. The germline CDR1 and CDR2 sequences are WNHNN and SYGVQD (reference sequence). CDR3 length: 15 residues. This chain's CDR3 is CASSLSGQGADTQYF. The DNA for the CDR3 is TGCGCCAGCAGTTTGTCGGGACAGGGTGCAGATACGCAGTATTTT.

Here the CDR3 DNA reads TGTGCCAGCAGCCCCGGGACAGGGGTGGGCAAAAACATTCAGTACTTC. Amino acids: CASSPGTGVGKNIQYF. The V gene is TRBV7-3, the J gene TRBJ2-4; TRBD1 agrees at 10 bases. The length of the CDR3 is 16 residues. CDR1 is SGHTA and CDR2 is FQGTGA in the germline V gene. Trimming at V came to 5 bases and at J to 3 bases, leaving 7 bases not matched to a gene.

This clone was recorded only once. This rearrangement joins TRBV11-2 to TRBJ2-3; the D is unclear. The CDR3 has 12 amino acids. V dropped 5 bases and J dropped 6 bases, with 9 bases sitting between them. CDR1 is SGHAT and CDR2 is FQNNGV in the germline V gene. CDR3 in amino acids: CASSLNEDTQYF. CDR3 sequence (DNA): TGTGCCAGCAGCCTGAATGAGGATACGCAGTATTTT.